This T cell receptor (beta chain) emerged from a study of blood T cell repertoires in COVID-19. Study information: T cells, B-cell-depleted T cells, or PBMCs supplied cDNA or gDNA.

Original handling: Amplification of reference gene primers was used by the study to estimate nucleated cell counts. The assay was immunoSEQ multiplex PCR, and TCRdb's table has in-frame clones only and misses some. For V, J and clone size, that table is used; D and trimming come from the DNA. This table holds 450,000 or so clones, 75% to 90% found once. Patients at the Seattle site were enrolled during active infection and followed longitudinally. The CDR3 sequence is 13 residues long. CDR1 and CDR2 (germline): SEHNR, FQNEAQ (reference sequence). V dropped 5 bases and J dropped 5 bases, with 10 bases sitting between them.

The TCR comes from a middle-aged woman with COVID-19, enrolled during active disease. This rearrangement joins TRBV7-9 to TRBJ1-5, with TRBD1 as a possible D gene (6 bases). Sequenced: peripheral blood. The DNA of the CDR3 is TGTGCCAGCAGCGGGGGACAATATCAGCCCCAGCATTTT. Protein product: CASSGGQYQPQHF.